This TCR beta chain was identified in a study of early T cells in non-severe SARS-CoV-2 infection. Study-wide context: RNA in bulk from unsorted whole blood was sequenced, and chains were unpaired.

This clonotype was observed at least ten times. The CDR3 has 18 amino acids. J lost 4 bases, V lost 5 bases, and 11 bases had no gene match. Germline CDR1 SGHVS, CDR2 FQNEAQ. Individual cDNA molecules carried attached unique molecular identifiers. TCRdb reprocessed the 5' RACE reads with MiXCR, giving one entry per CDR3 protein. The table has over 85,000 distinct CDR3 sequences, 16% seen once; the top ten hold roughly 1.3%. The sequence derives from an adult who was a healthcare worker with PCR-confirmed SARS-CoV-2 infection or an uninfected control (not recorded which). Sample: whole blood. The chain links TRBV7-8 to TRBJ2-2; 12 bases match TRBD2. DNA for the CDR3: TGTGCCAGCAGCACCTCCCCGGTGGGACTAGCGGGCACCGGGGAGCTGTTTTTT. Protein: CASSTSPVGLAGTGELFF. Looking up the rest from reference TRBV7-8 and TRBJ2-2 gives the full variable domain: GAGVSQSPRYKVAKRGQDVALRCDPISGHVSLFWYQQALGQGPEFLTYFQNEAQLDKSGLPSDRFFAERPEGSVSTLKIQRTQQEDSAVYLCASSTSPVGLAGTGELFFGEGSRLTVL.